What follows are 22 T cell receptor beta chains derived from one specimen sequenced in a study of T cells in localized non-small cell lung cancer. The repertoire was sequenced with immunoSEQ multiplex PCR; TCRdb's copy has only in-frame clones and lacks some. The repertoire includes tens of thousands of clones, approximately 90% of them detected once, and about a sixth sits in the top ten. Sequencing was performed on peripheral blood, taken before any cancer treatment. The receptors derive from a male donor at least 60 years old with stage III squamous cell lung carcinoma.

The rearrangement uses TRBV7-2 and TRBJ2-7; D might be TRBD1 (6 bases). Trimming took 3 bases from V and 9 from J, leaving 18 bases between them. This CDR3 comprises 14 residues. Germline V lookup: CDR1 SGHTA, CDR2 FQGNSA. Here the CDR3 reads CASSLSTTGPGQYF. The CDR3 DNA reads as TGTGCCAGCAGCTTGTCCACAACAGGGCCCGGGCAGTACTTC.

The V call is TRBV2, the J call TRBJ2-3, with no clear D. Per germline, CDR1 SNHLY and CDR2 FYNNEI. The CDR3 consists of 12 residues. Trimming left V 3 bases short and J 5 bases short, with 6 bases between. The CDR3 loop reads CASSDPVDTQYF. The CDR3, as DNA: TGTGCCAGCAGTGACCCCGTAGATACGCAGTATTTT.

V usage is TRBV9 and J usage is TRBJ2-2, with 12 bases aligning to TRBD2. With V trimmed by 7 bases and J by 7 bases, 5 bases remained unmatched. Germline CDR1 SGDLS, CDR2 YYNGEE. The CDR3 loop spans 14 amino acids. The CDR3 nucleotides read TGTGCCAGCTCCCCTAGCGGGGGGGACGGGGAGCTGTTTTTT. Protein: CASSPSGGDGELFF.

The J gene is TRBJ2-2, the V gene TRBV30, with unresolved D. CDR1 and CDR2 from the germline V gene are GTSNPN and SVGIG (reference sequence). Trimming shortened V by 2 bases and J by 7 bases, and 8 bases separated the two germline ends. The length of the CDR3 is 12 residues. This CDR3 reads CAWSSGNGELFF. CDR3 DNA sequence: TGTGCCTGGAGTTCCGGCAACGGGGAGCTGTTTTTT.

In its sample, this clone was seen a few times. The chain carries TRBV27 and TRBJ1-5, with a tentative D call TRBD1 (5 bases). CDR3 length equals 14 residues. Trimming removed 7 bases at V and 0 bases at J, with 10 bases between. Germline values: CDR1 MNHEY, CDR2 SMNVEV (reference sequence). CDR3 in amino acids: CASKTGYSNQPQHF. The CDR3 nucleotides read TGTGCCAGCAAAACAGGCTATAGCAATCAGCCCCAGCATTTT.

This clone occurred a few times. The chain uses TRBV5-5 and TRBJ2-5, with D perhaps assigned TRBD1 or TRBD2 (6 bases each). V lost 3 bases and J lost 5, with 17 bases in between. CDR1 and CDR2 from the germline V gene are SGHKS and YYEKEE (reference sequence). This CDR3 has 15 residues. The CDR3 DNA sequence: TGTGCCAGCAGCTACACCCCACAGGGAGGCGAGACCCAGTACTTC. The encoded protein is CASSYTPQGGETQYF.

V is TRBV11-1 and J is TRBJ2-7; possibly TRBD1 or TRBD2 for D (5 bases each). The germline gives CDR1 SGHAT, CDR2 FQDESV (reference sequence). The CDR3 spans 14 residues. V lost 1 base and J 6 bases, leaving 13 bases between the germline ends. CDR3 loop: CASSLGTGPGEQYF. The CDR3 nucleotides are TGTGCCAGCAGCTTAGGGACGGGACCCGGCGAGCAGTACTTC.

The J gene is TRBJ2-3, the V gene TRBV9, with 9 nucleotides matching TRBD2. Germline CDR1 and CDR2: SGDLS and YYNGEE. V lost 0 bases and J lost 7; bases outside the gene matches: 15. This CDR3 is 18 amino acids long. The CDR3 spells CASSVGREWSGGLNTQYF. CDR3 DNA sequence: TGTGCCAGCAGCGTAGGTCGGGAGTGGAGCGGGGGGCTAAATACGCAGTATTTT.

The gene calls are TRBV5-1 and TRBJ1-3; perhaps TRBD1 as D (6 bases). CDR1 is SGHRS and CDR2 is YFSETQ in the germline V gene. This CDR3 has 17 residues. Deletions cut 4 bases from V and 4 bases from J, with 21 bases between. The CDR3 is CASSLGAGGGLGNTIYF. The CDR3 DNA is TGCGCCAGCAGCCTGGGGGCCGGCGGAGGGCTCGGAAACACCATATATTTT.

In regard to this clone: This CDR3 is also generated by other DNA sequences in the sample. DNA for the CDR3: TGCAGCGTTGATTATCTGCTAGCGGGAGTGGATACGCAGTATTTT. Translated, it gives CSVDYLLAGVDTQYF. The V and J genes are TRBV29-1 and TRBJ2-3, with 10 bases aligning to TRBD2. J was trimmed by 6 bases and V by 3 bases; bases with no gene match: 9. The CDR3 is made up of 15 amino acids. The germline V gene has CDR1 SQVTM and CDR2 ANQGSEA.

In this sample, this clone turned up a few times. V is TRBV27 and J is TRBJ2-1; TRBD1 matches 7 bases. The CDR3 totals 14 residues. The ends lost 8 bases at V and 2 bases at J; junction bases unmatched: 6. In germline, CDR1 is MNHEY, CDR2 SMNVEV (reference sequence). The CDR3 protein is CASQTGRAYNEQFF. The CDR3 bases are TGTGCCAGCCAGACAGGGCGAGCCTACAATGAGCAGTTCTTC.

The chain uses TRBV5-1 and TRBJ2-6; D gene uncertain. The germline gives CDR1 SGHRS, CDR2 YFSETQ. CDR3 size: 17 residues. V shed 0 bases and J shed 2 bases, with 12 bases lying between them. The CDR3: CASSLASRLAGANVLTF. In nucleotides, the CDR3 is TGCGCCAGCAGCTTGGCCAGTAGGCTAGCTGGGGCCAACGTCCTGACTTTC.

The chain couples TRBV7-2 to TRBJ1-2; TRBD1 agrees at 8 bases. The V segment lost 2 bases and the J segment 6 bases; nucleotides outside the gene matches: 5. CDR1 and CDR2 from the germline V gene are SGHTA and FQGNSA. The CDR3 length is 14 residues. CDR3 in DNA: TGTGCCAGCAGCTTATCAGGGGGCTGGGATGGCTACACCTTC. Translation: CASSLSGGWDGYTF.

The rearrangement uses TRBV5-1 and TRBJ2-7; D perhaps matches TRBD2 (5 bases). The germline V gene encodes CDR1 SGHRS and CDR2 YFSETQ. This CDR3 contains 12 residues. V lost 5 bases to trimming and J lost 3 bases, with 9 bases between them. The CDR3, as DNA: TGCGCCAGCAGTCCCCGGGGCTACGAGCAGTACTTC. Protein sequence: CASSPRGYEQYF.

This chain joins TRBV19 and TRBJ2-2, with TRBD1 as a possible D gene (7 bases). Germline V lookup: CDR1 LNHDA, CDR2 SQIVND (reference sequence). The CDR3 extends over 15 amino acids. Trimming took 1 base from V and 5 from J, leaving 11 bases between them. CDR3 coding DNA: TGTGCCAGTAGTATAGGACAGGGAGGTACCGGGGAGCTGTTTTTT. It is translated as CASSIGQGGTGELFF.

This clone has a count of ten or more. This chain uses TRBV7-2 with TRBJ2-1; D could derive from TRBD1 or TRBD2 (5 bases each). Germline CDR1 is SGHTA and CDR2 is FQGNSA. CDR3 size: 15 residues. Between the trimmed V and J ends, which lost 3 bases and 6 bases, there was a span of 15 bases. The CDR3 DNA reads TGTGCCAGCAGCTTCGTCCAGGGTGCGGGCAATGAGCAGTTCTTC. As protein: CASSFVQGAGNEQFF.

The rearrangement links TRBV11-3 to TRBJ2-1, with D tentatively TRBD1 (5 bases). There are 13 residues in the CDR3. Germline CDR1 reads SGHNT; CDR2 reads YENEEA. The V end lost 3 bases, the J end lost 9 bases, and 12 bases lay between the germline ends. The CDR3: CASSFGAPGEQFF. The CDR3 DNA reads TGTGCCAGCAGCTTTGGGGCCCCCGGTGAGCAGTTCTTC.

The chain combines TRBV5-1 with TRBJ1-5; D gene unclear. Germline V gives CDR1 SGHRS, CDR2 YFSETQ. V lost 5 bases to trimming and J lost 3 bases, with 15 bases between them. The CDR3 is made up of 15 amino acids. CDR3 sequence: CASRKEVGANQPQHF. The CDR3 region has the DNA TGCGCCAGCAGGAAGGAGGTTGGAGCCAATCAGCCCCAGCATTTT.

The rearrangement uses TRBV4-2 and TRBJ2-2; D possibly corresponds to TRBD2 (5 bases). The CDR3 has 17 amino acids. Trimming took 1 base from V and 4 from J, leaving 16 bases between them. Per germline, CDR1 LGHNA and CDR2 YNFKEQ. The CDR3 bases are TGTGCCAGCAGCCAAGCAGACCGGCGGGCATCCACCGGGGAGCTGTTTTTT. Amino acid sequence: CASSQADRRASTGELFF.

This chain links TRBV18 with TRBJ2-1; tentative D call: TRBD1 (5 bases). The germline V and J ends were trimmed by 0 bases and 5 bases, with 11 bases remaining between them. Per the germline V gene, CDR1 is KGHSH and CDR2 is LQKENI. The CDR3 runs to 15 residues. CDR3 amino acids: CASSPPPGLNNEQFF. CDR3 coding DNA: TGTGCCAGCTCACCACCCCCAGGGCTAAACAATGAGCAGTTCTTC.

This clone has only a few counts. V gene TRBV25-1 combines with J gene TRBJ1-1; 7 bases are shared with TRBD1. V lost 5 bases and J lost 1; bases outside the gene matches: 4. Germline V gene data show CDR1 as MGHDK and CDR2 as SYGVNS. CDR3 length: 14 residues. CDR3 residues: CASSYRGSNTEAFF. The CDR3, as DNA: TGTGCCAGCAGTTACAGGGGATCGAACACTGAAGCTTTCTTT.

This chain links TRBV15 with TRBJ1-4; 9 bases are shared with TRBD1. Looked up from germline, CDR1 is LNHNV and CDR2 is YYDKDF (reference sequence). The junction had 10 bases not matched to a gene; V was cut back by 1 base and J by 10 bases. CDR3 length: 16 amino acids. The CDR3 protein is CATSRVTGTGKAKLFF. For the CDR3, the DNA is TGTGCCACCAGCAGAGTAACCGGGACAGGGAAGGCAAAACTGTTTTTT.